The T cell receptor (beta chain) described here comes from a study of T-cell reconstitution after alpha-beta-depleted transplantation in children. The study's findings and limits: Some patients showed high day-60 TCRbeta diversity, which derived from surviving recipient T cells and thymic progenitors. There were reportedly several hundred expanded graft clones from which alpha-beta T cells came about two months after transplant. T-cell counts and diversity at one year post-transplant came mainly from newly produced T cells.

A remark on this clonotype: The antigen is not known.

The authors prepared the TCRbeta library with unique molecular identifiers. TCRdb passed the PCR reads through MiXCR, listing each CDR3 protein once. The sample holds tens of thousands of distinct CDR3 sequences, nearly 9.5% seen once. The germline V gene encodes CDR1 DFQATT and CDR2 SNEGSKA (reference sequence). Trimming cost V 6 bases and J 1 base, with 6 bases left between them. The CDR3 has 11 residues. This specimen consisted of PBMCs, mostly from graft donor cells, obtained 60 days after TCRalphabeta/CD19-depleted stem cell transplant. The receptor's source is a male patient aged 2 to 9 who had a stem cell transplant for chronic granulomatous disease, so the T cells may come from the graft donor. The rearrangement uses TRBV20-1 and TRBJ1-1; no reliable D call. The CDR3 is CSAWENTEAFF. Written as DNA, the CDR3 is TGCAGTGCCTGGGAGAACACTGAAGCTTTCTTT.